This T cell receptor beta chain was sequenced in a study of beta chain features in type 1 diabetes (dated by TCRdb to 2016 to 2019). Regarding the study in general: Patients and healthy donors did not differ in mean age, gender distribution, total cell number or subset yield. Across all samples, approximately 98,000,000 sorted cells were examined, and cell number per subset correlated strongly with RNA yield. The study compared TCRB repertoires of sorted circulating CD4+ T cell subsets between recently diagnosed type 1 diabetes patients and matched healthy donors. Regulatory and stem cell-like memory subsets were obtained from only 8 patients and roughly eight healthy donors, while naive and central memory subsets were obtained from all 28 donors. The full study reports these points: Naive, central memory and regulatory TCRB repertoires appeared to be more similar among patients than among healthy donors. Sequencing cDNA rather than genomic DNA could over-represent highly expressing activated cells, although activation and CD3 levels did not differ between groups. Because the HLA sub-analyses included only small numbers of individuals, any influence of HLA type on TCRB rearrangement was left unresolved. Fewer insertions and more nucleotide deletions at VDJ recombination sites were observed in patients with type 1 diabetes, implying thymic rearrangement abnormalities. PCR might favor shorter templates, but patient and control samples were amplified and corrected together, so any skew would affect both groups equally. A moderate but significant shortening of TCRB CDR3 length was observed in type 1 diabetes patients in all four CD4+ subsets.

The entire isolated RNA was reverse transcribed using the High Capacity cDNA Reverse Transcription Kit, and thus expressed TCRB transcripts were sequenced. Deep immunoSEQ sequencing was performed on naive, central memory and regulatory T cell samples, with an average of around 3.4 million total reads per sample. Sorted cells were lysed in RLT buffer, and RNA was extracted using DNase-treated RNeasy Micro or Mini kits according to cell number. Each cell subset was processed separately to prevent cross-contamination, with patient and healthy donor samples processed together. The immunoSEQ multiplex PCR was used to amplify TCRB sequences from cDNA, generating 87-bp fragments that spanned the CDR3 region. Amplicons were sequenced on the Illumina HiSeq platform. The authors' analysis ran thus. Synthetic template baselines were used to correct PCR bias computationally, reads within Hamming distance 2 were collapsed together, and singletons that could not be merged were discarded. By aligning reads against IMGT, V, D and J genes, CDR3 length, and insertions or deletions at six rearrangement sites were assigned. Within each subset, clonotype counts were normalized to the number of sorted cells before true diversity and Gini coefficients were calculated with the tcR R package. Repertoire sharing was quantified using the overlap coefficient calculated on TCRB nucleotide sequences. The table was pulled from immuneACCESS by TCRdb, which kept in-frame rearrangements only. Such tables lose some clones; where checked, under half of the loss comes from unresolved V genes, and the rest has no known cause. The V and J calls and clone size come from that table; D and trimming were worked out from the DNA. The sample table contains about 320,000 clones; only one count was recorded for around 15% of them. Approximately 6.7% of the sample goes to the ten largest clones.

A remark on this clone: The antigen this receptor binds is unknown. Nothing much larger sits one base from this clone, and base qualities are not available.

From its cysteine to its phenylalanine, the CDR3 spans 13 amino acids. Solely the CDR3 DNA is kept, with 39 bases framed from the first base. Looking up the germline V gene (reference sequence) yields CDR1 SEHNR and CDR2 FQNEAQ. V is shortened by 2 bases, J by 2 bases, and the region joining them spans 4 bases. From each donor, a single peripheral blood sample of roughly 0.11 L on average was drawn into heparinised tubes. A BD FACSAria II and a panel including CD45RO, CCR7, CD25, CD127, CD95 and CD27 were used to sort naive, central memory, regulatory and stem cell-like memory CD4+ T cells. A purity above 98% was achieved for all sorted populations. Right away, PBMCs were isolated by Lymphoprep density gradient centrifugation and were stained directly, with no culture step. Samples were stained and sorted in pairs, with one healthy donor and one patient per experiment, so that batch effects were minimized.

This sequence was found in a man aged 25 to 45 in good health. The rearrangement joined TRBV7-9 to TRBJ1-5; the D gene identity is not certain. The sequencing sample was made of central memory CD4+ T cells from blood. The DNA sequence is TGTGCCAGCAGCTTACGGGGCAATCAGCCCCAGCATTTT. It codes for CASSLRGNQPQHF.